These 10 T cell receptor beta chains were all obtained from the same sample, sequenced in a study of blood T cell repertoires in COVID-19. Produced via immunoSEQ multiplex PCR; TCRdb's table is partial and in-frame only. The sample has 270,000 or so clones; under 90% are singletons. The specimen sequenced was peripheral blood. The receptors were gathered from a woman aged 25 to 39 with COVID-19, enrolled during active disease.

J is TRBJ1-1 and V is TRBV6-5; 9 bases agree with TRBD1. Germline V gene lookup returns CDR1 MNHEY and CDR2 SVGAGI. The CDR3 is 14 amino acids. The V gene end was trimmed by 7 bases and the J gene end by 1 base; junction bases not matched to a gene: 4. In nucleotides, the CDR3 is TGTGCCAGCACCCAGGGACAGGGGAACACTGAAGCTTTCTTT. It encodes CASTQGQGNTEAFF.

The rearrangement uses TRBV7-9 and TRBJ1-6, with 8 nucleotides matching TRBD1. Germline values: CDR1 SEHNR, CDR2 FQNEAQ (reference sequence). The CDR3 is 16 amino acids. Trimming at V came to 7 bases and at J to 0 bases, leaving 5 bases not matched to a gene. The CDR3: CASITGGSSYNSPLHF. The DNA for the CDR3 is TGTGCCAGCATTACAGGGGGTAGCTCCTATAATTCACCCCTCCACTTT.

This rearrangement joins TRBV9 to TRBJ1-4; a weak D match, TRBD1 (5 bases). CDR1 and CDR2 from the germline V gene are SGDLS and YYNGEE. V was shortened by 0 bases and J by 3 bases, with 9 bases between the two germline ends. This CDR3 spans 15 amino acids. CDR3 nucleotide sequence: TGTGCCAGCAGCGTAGGGGCAGGGCCTAATGAAAAACTGTTTTTT. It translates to CASSVGAGPNEKLFF.

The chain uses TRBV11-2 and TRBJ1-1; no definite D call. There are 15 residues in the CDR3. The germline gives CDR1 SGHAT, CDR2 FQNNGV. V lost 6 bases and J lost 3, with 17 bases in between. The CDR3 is CASRRTHGGDTEAFF. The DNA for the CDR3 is TGTGCCAGCAGACGGACCCACGGCGGGGACACTGAAGCTTTCTTT.

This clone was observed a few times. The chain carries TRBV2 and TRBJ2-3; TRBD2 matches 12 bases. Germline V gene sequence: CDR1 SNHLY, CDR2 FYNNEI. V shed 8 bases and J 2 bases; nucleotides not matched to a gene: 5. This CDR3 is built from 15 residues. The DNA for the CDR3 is TGTGCCAGCGAACTAGCGGGGGGCAACACAGATACGCAGTATTTT. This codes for CASELAGGNTDTQYF. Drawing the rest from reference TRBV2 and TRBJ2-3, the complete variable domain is EPEVTQTPSHQVTQMGQEVILRCVPISNHLYFYWYRQILGQKVEFLVSFYNNEISEKSEIFDDQFSVERPDGSNFTLKIRSTKLEDSAMYFCASELAGGNTDTQYFGPGTRLTVL.

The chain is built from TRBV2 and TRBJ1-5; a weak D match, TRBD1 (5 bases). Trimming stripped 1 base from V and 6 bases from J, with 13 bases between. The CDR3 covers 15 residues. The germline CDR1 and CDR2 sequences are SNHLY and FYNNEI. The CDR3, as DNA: TGTGCCAGCAGTGAAGGCCTTAGCAGGGCTCAGCCCCAGCATTTT. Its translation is CASSEGLSRAQPQHF.

The CDR3 loop reads CATSDHNLAGANTDTQYF. For the CDR3, the DNA is TGTGCCACCAGTGACCATAATCTAGCGGGGGCCAACACAGATACGCAGTATTTT. The chain couples TRBV24-1 to TRBJ2-3, with 10 bases fitting TRBD2. Per germline, CDR1 KGHDR and CDR2 SFDVKD. The CDR3 contains 18 residues. After removal of 4 bases from V and 2 bases from J, the junction contained 11 bases not matched to a gene.

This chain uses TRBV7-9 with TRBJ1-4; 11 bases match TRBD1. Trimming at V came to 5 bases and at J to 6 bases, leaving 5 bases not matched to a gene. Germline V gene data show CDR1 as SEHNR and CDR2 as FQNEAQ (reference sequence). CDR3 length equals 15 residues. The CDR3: CASSPGQGADEKLFF. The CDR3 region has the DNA TGTGCCAGCAGCCCCGGACAGGGGGCGGATGAAAAACTGTTTTTT.

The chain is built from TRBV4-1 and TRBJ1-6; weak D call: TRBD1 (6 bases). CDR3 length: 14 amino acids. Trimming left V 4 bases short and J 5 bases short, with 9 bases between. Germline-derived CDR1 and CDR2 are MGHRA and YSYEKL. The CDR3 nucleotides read TGCGCCAGCAGCCTGACAGGAGATAATTCACCCCTCCACTTT. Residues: CASSLTGDNSPLHF.

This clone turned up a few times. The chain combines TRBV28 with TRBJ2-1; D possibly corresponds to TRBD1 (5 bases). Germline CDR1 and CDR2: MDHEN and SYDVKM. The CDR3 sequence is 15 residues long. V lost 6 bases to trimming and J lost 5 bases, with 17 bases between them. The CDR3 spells CASSLLLDTDNEQFF. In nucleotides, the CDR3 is TGTGCCAGCAGCTTACTACTGGACACGGACAATGAGCAGTTCTTC.